Listed below are T cell receptor beta chains from one sample, sequenced in a study of T cell changes during pregnancy in multiple sclerosis. Sequenced by immunoSEQ multiplex PCR; TCRdb stores in-frame clones only, minus some. The table lists about 120,000 clones, 85% to 95% of them singletons. This sample comprised peripheral blood, obtained before pregnancy. The receptor set was obtained from a female donor with multiple sclerosis, enrolled in a pregnancy study. The CDR3 runs from the conserved cysteine through the conserved F or W. Fields, in order: CDR3 DNA, CDR3 protein, clone size, J gene, CDR3 length, D gene, V gene. D genes are given only for firm matches. Part of the rows lack a size; the others show once, few, many or a class for expanded clones.

TGTGCCAGTAGGACCTTGGGGGCAGGTGAGCAGTTCTTC CASRTLGAGEQFF few TRBJ2-1 13 . TRBV19
TGTGCCATCAGGACAAGAGAGACCCAGTACTTC CAIRTRETQYF . TRBJ2-5 11 . TRBV10-3
TGTGCCAGCAGTTTACGAAGGACAGGGATGATTTCAGATACGCAGTATTTT CASSLRRTGMISDTQYF . TRBJ2-3 17 TRBD1 TRBV28
TGCGCCAGCAGCTTGGCACTGGGGGCCAACTCTGGAAACACCATATATTTT CASSLALGANSGNTIYF . TRBJ1-3 17 . TRBV5-1
TGTGCCAGCAGTTTAGACTGGCGGGCGAACACTGAAGCTTTCTTT CASSLDWRANTEAFF . TRBJ1-1 15 . TRBV27
TGTGCCAGTAGTATAGGACTCAGCAGTAATGGCTACACCTTC CASSIGLSSNGYTF once TRBJ1-2 14 . TRBV19
TGTGCCAGCAGTGGGTATCTAGCGGGCAATGAGCAGTTCTTC CASSGYLAGNEQFF . TRBJ2-1 14 TRBD2 TRBV25-1
TGCAGCGTTTCGGGACAGGGGGCCGGGGAGCTGTTTTTT CSVSGQGAGELFF . TRBJ2-2 13 TRBD1 TRBV29-1
TGTGCCAGCTCCGACAGGGTAGGAGGACTGTTTTTT CASSDRVGGLFF once TRBJ1-4 12 TRBD1 TRBV6-1
TGTGCCAGCAGCTTGGACCGGGTCTCTGGAAACACCATATATTTT CASSLDRVSGNTIYF . TRBJ1-3 15 . TRBV5-4
TGTGCCAGCAGCCTCACAGGGAGTGGGTTCCCACAAGAGACCCAGTACTTC CASSLTGSGFPQETQYF . TRBJ2-5 17 . TRBV7-8